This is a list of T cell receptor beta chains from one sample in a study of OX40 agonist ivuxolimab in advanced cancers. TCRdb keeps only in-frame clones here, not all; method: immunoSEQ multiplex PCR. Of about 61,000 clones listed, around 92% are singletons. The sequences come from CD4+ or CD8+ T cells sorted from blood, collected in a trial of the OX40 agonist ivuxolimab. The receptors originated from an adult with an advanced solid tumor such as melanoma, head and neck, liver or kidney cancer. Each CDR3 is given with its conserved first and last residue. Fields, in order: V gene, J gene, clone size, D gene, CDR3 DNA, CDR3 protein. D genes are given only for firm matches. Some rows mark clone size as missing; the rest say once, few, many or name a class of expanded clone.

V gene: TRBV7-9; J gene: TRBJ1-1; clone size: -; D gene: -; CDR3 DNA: TGTGCCAGCAGCTTAGTCACAGGGATGAACACTGAAGCTTTCTTT; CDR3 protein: CASSLVTGMNTEAFF
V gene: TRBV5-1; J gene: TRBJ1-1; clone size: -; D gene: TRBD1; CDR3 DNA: TGCGCCAGCAGCTCCGGACAGGTATCTCCGAACACTGAAGCTTTCTTT; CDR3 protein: CASSSGQVSPNTEAFF
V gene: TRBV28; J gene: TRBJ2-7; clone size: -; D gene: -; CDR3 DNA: TGTGCCAGCAGGCGCTCCCCAACCTACTACGAGCAGTACTTC; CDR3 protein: CASRRSPTYYEQYF
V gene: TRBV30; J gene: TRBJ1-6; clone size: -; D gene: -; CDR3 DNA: TGTGCCTGGAGTCAAGACCATAATTCACCCCTCCACTTT; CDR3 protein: CAWSQDHNSPLHF
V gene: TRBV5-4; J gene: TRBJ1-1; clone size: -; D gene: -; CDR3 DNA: TGTGCCAGCACCGAGGGTGCCACTGAAGCTTTCTTT; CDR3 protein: CASTEGATEAFF
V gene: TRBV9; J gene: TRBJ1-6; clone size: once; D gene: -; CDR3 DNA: TGTGCCAGCAGCGGGGGGTATAATAATTCACCCCTCCACTTT; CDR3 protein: CASSGGYNNSPLHF
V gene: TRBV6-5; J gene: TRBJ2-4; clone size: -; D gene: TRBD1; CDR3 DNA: TGTGCCAGCAGTTATTCAGGGGGCGTAGGGGACATTCAGTACTTC; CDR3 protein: CASSYSGGVGDIQYF
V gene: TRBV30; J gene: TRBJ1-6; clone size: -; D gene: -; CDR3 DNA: TGTGCCTGGAAGGAGAATTATAATTCACCCCTCCACTTT; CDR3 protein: CAWKENYNSPLHF
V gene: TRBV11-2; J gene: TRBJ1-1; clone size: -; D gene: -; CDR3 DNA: TGTGCCAGCAGCTTAGTTCGGAACACTGAAGCTTTCTTT; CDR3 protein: CASSLVRNTEAFF
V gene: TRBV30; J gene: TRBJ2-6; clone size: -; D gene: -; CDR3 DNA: TGTGCCTGGAGTTGGGGTTCTGGGGCCAACGTCCTGACTTTC; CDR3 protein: CAWSWGSGANVLTF
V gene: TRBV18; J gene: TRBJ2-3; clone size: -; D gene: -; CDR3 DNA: TGTGCCAGCTCACCAAGAGCTAGCTTCTTTAGGACAGATACGCAGTATTTT; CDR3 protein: CASSPRASFFRTDTQYF
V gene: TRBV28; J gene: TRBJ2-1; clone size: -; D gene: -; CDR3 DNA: TGTGCCAGCAGTTTTAGGTTGCGTCGGTTCGATGAGCAGTTCTTC; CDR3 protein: CASSFRLRRFDEQFF
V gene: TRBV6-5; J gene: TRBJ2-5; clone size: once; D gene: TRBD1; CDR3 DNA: TGTGCCAGCCGGGACAGGGGTTTAGGAGAGACCCAGTACTTC; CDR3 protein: CASRDRGLGETQYF
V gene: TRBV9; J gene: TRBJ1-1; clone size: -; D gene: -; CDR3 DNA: TGTGCCAGCAGCCCCCGAGGGGAGAACACTGAAGCTTTCTTT; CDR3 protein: CASSPRGENTEAFF
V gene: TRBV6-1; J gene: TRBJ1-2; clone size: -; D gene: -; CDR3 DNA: TGTGCCAGCATAAAAGCCCGCGGGGTCGGCTACACCTTC; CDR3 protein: CASIKARGVGYTF
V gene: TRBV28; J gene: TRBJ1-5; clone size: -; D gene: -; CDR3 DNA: TGTGCCTCCAGACCTAAGGGTGGCAATCAGCCCCAGCATTTT; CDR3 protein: CASRPKGGNQPQHF
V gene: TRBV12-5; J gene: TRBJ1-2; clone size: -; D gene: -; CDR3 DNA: TGTGCTAGTGGTTTCCTCACTAGTCGGTTGGATGGCTACACCTTC; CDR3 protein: CASGFLTSRLDGYTF
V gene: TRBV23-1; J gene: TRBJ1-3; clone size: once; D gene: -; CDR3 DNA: TGCGCCAGCAGTCAATCGCTATCGTCTGACAGCCACCTCAGAAACACCATATATTTT; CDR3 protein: CASSQSLSSDSHLRNTIYF
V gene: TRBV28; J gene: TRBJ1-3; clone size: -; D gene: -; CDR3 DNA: TGTGCCAGCAGTTTCATCTCTGGAAACACCATATATTTT; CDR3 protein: CASSFISGNTIYF
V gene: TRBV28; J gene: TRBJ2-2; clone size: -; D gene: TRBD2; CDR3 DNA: TGTGCCAGCAGTTTTCTACAACCATCCGGGACTAGCGGGACGAACACCGGGGAGCTGTTTTTT; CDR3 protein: CASSFLQPSGTSGTNTGELFF
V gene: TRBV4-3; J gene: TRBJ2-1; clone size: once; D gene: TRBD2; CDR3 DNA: TGCGCCAGCAGCCAAGAAGTGAGCGGGAGTTACTACAATGAGCAGTTCTTC; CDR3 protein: CASSQEVSGSYYNEQFF
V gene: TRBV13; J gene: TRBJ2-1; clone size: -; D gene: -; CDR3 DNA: TGTGCCAGCAGCTTAGGGTCATTGGCTAGCGCCAACAATGAGCAGTTCTTC; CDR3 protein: CASSLGSLASANNEQFF
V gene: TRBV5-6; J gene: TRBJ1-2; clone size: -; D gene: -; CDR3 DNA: TGTGCCAGCAGCTTGGCGGGGGAGGGACACCCCCCGAATGGCTACACCTTC; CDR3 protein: CASSLAGEGHPPNGYTF